The sequence of this T cell receptor beta chain was determined in a study of shared clonotypes between healthy human individuals. Germline CDR1 SGDLS, CDR2 YYNGEE. Unmatched junction bases numbered 5, after V lost 3 bases and J lost 0 bases. CDR3 length: 15 residues. Measured with immunoSEQ multiplex PCR; TCRdb has only the in-frame clones, and not every one. The repertoire holds roughly 2.2 million clones, approximately 93% seen once, with under 0.45% in the top ten. The chain couples TRBV9 to TRBJ2-7, with TRBD1 matching 8 bases. The clonotype comes from a young man in good health. Some clones in this sample may be carry-over from other donors' samples. The sequenced sample was naive CD4+ T cells from PBMCs. Noted subset: CD45RA+ positively selected. CDR3 DNA sequence: TGTGCCAGCAGCGCCGGGACAGGAGCCTCCTACGAGCAGTACTTC. It translates to CASSAGTGASYEQYF.